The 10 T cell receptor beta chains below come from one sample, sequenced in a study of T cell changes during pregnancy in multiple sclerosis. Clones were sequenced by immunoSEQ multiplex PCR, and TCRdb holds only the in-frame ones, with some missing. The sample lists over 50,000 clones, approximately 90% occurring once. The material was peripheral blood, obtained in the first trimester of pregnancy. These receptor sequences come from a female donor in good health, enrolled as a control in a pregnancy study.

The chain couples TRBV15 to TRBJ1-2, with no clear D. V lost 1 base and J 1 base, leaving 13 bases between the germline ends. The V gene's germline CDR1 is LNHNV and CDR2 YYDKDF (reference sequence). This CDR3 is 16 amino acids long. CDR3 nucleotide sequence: TGTGCCACCAGCAGAGGGCTAATAGGGAGTAACTATGGCTACACCTTC. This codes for CATSRGLIGSNYGYTF.

The CDR3 DNA is TGCAGTGCAAGGAGCTACGAGCAGTACTTC. Its protein is CSARSYEQYF. The chain recombines TRBV20-1 with TRBJ2-7; the D is unclear. Trimming removed 6 bases at V and 3 bases at J, with 6 bases between. The germline V gene has CDR1 DFQATT and CDR2 SNEGSKA (reference sequence). The CDR3 covers 10 residues.

The CDR3 DNA follows: TGCGCCAGCAGCTTGGTCGCGGGACAGGGGAAAACCGGGGAGCTGTTTTTT. Protein sequence: CASSLVAGQGKTGELFF. The chain links TRBV5-1 to TRBJ2-2, with 10 bases aligning to TRBD1. In germline, CDR1 is SGHRS, CDR2 YFSETQ. V lost 0 bases to trimming and J lost 5 bases; unmatched junction nucleotides: 7. This CDR3 is built from 17 residues.

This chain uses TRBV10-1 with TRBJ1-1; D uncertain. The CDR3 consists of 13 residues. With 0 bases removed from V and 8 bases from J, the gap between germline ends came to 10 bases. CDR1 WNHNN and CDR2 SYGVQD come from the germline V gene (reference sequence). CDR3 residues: CASSESDLGEAFF. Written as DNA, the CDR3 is TGCGCCAGCAGTGAGTCCGACCTAGGAGAAGCTTTCTTT.

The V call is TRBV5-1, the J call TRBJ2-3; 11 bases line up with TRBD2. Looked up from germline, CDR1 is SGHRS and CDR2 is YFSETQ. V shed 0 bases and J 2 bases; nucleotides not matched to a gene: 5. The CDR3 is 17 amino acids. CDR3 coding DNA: TGCGCCAGCAGCTTGGGGGCTAGCGGGGGGTCCACAGATACGCAGTATTTT. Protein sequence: CASSLGASGGSTDTQYF. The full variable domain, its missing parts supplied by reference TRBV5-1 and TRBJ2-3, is KAGVTQTPRYLIKTRGQQVTLSCSPISGHRSVSWYQQTPGQGLQFLFEYFSETQRNKGNFPGRFSGRQFSNSRSEMNVSTLELGDSALYLCASSLGASGGSTDTQYFGPGTRLTVL.

CDR3 bases: TGCGCCAGCAGCTTGGTTAGCGGGGGGGCCTCCTACAATGAGCAGTTCTTC. It specifies CASSLVSGGASYNEQFF. The chain has TRBV5-1 and TRBJ2-1; 11 bases are a match to TRBD2. Germline V gene lookup returns CDR1 SGHRS and CDR2 YFSETQ. The CDR3 is 17 residues long. The J segment lost 0 bases and the V segment lost 0 bases, leaving 2 bases of the junction unmatched.

The CDR3 DNA reads as TGTGCCAGCAGCGTGGGACAGGGTTTCTACGAGCAGTACTTC. Amino acids: CASSVGQGFYEQYF. The V call is TRBV9, the J call TRBJ2-7, with TRBD1 identical over 9 bases. CDR3 length: 14 amino acids. Looked up from germline, CDR1 is SGDLS and CDR2 is YYNGEE. Trimming at V came to 2 bases and at J to 3 bases, leaving 3 bases not matched to a gene.

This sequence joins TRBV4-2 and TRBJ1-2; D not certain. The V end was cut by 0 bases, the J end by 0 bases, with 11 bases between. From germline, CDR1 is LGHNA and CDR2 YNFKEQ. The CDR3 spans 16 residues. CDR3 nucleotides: TGTGCCAGCAGCCAAGAGAGGGCGGATTCTAACTATGGCTACACCTTC. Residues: CASSQERADSNYGYTF.

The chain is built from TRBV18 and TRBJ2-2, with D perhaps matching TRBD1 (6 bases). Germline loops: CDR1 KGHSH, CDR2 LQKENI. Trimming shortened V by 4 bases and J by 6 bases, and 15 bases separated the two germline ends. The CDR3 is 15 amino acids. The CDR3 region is CASSRTSGTPGELFF. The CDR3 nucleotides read TGTGCCAGCTCACGGACCTCCGGGACACCCGGGGAGCTGTTTTTT.

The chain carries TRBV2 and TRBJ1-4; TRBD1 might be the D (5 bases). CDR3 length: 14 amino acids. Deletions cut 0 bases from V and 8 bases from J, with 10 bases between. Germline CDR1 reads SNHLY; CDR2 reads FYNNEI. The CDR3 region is CASSEAQRGEKLFF. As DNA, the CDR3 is TGTGCCAGCAGTGAAGCGCAGCGGGGGGAAAAACTGTTTTTT.